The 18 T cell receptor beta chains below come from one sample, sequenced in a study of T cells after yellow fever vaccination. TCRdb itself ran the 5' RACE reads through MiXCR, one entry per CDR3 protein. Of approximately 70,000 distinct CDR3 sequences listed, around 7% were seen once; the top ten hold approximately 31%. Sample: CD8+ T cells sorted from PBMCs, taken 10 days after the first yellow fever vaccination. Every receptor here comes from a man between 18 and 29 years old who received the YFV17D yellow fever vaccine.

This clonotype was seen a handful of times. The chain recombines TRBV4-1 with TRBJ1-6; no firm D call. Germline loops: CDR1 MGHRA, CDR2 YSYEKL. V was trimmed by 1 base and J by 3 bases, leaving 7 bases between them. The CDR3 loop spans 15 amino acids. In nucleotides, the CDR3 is TGCGCCAGCAGCCAAGCACAGAACTATAATTCACCCCTCCACTTT. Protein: CASSQAQNYNSPLHF.

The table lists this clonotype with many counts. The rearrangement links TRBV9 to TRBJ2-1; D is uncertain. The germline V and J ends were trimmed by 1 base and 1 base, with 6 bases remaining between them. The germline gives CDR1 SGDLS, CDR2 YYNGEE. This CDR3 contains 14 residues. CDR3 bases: TGTGCCAGCAGCGTAAAAGGTTCCTACAATGAGCAGTTCTTC. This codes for CASSVKGSYNEQFF.

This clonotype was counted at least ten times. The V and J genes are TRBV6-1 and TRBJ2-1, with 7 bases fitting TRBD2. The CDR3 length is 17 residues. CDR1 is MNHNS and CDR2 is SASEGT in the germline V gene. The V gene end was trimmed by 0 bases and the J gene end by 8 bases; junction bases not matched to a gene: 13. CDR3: CASSEAERGNWRDEQFF. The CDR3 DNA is TGTGCCAGCAGTGAAGCAGAGCGGGGCAATTGGAGGGATGAGCAGTTCTTC.

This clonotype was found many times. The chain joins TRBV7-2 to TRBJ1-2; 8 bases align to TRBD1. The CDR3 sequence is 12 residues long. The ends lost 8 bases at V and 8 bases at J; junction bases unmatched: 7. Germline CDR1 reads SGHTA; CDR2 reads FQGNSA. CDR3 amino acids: CASRTGTYGYTF. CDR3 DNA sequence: TGTGCCAGCCGGACAGGGACGTACGGCTACACCTTC.

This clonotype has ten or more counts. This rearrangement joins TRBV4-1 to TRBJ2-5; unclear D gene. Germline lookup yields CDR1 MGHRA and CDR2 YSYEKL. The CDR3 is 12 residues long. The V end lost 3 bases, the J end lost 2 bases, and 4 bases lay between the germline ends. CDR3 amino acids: CASSQLQETQYF. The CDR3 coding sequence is TGCGCCAGCAGCCAGTTACAAGAGACCCAGTACTTC.

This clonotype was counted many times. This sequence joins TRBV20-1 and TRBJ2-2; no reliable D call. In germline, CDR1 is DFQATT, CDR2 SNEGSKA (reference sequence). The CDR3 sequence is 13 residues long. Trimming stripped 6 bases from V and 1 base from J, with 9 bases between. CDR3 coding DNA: TGCAGTGCCCAAGTAGAGAACACCGGGGAGCTGTTTTTT. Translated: CSAQVENTGELFF.

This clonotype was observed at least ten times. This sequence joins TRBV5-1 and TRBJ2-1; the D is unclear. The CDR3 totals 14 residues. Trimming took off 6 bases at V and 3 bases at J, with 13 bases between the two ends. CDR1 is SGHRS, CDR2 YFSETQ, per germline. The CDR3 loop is CASKESFSYNEQFF. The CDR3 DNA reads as TGCGCCAGCAAGGAGTCCTTTAGCTACAATGAGCAGTTCTTC.

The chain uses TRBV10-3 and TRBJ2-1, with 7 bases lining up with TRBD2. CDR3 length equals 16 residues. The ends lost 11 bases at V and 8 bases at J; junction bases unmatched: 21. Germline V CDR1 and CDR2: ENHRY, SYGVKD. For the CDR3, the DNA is TGTGCCGTCGCGGGCTCAGACCAGCGGGGCAACGATGAGCAGTTCTTC. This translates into CAVAGSDQRGNDEQFF.

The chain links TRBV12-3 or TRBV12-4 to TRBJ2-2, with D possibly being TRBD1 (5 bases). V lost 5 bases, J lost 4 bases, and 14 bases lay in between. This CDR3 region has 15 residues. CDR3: CASSLSGWGTGELFF. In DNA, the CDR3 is TGTGCCAGCAGTCTCTCAGGGTGGGGCACCGGGGAGCTGTTTTTT.

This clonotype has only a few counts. The CDR3 sequence is CASSLSGGTDTQYF. The CDR3 coding sequence is TGTGCCAGCAGTTTAAGCGGGGGAACAGATACGCAGTATTTT. This chain links TRBV12-3 or TRBV12-4 with TRBJ2-3, with 8 bases that match TRBD2. The CDR3 is made up of 14 amino acids. The J segment lost 3 bases and the V segment lost 2 bases, leaving 1 base of the junction unmatched.

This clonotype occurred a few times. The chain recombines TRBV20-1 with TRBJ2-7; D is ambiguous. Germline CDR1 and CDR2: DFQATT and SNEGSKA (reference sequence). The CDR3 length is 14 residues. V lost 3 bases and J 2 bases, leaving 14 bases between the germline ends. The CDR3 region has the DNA TGCAGTGCTAGTGGGGTGGGAACCCCCTACGAGCAGTACTTC. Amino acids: CSASGVGTPYEQYF.

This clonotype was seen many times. The DNA for the CDR3 is TGTGCCAGCAGCCCCGGGACAGGGCACGCAGATACGCAGTATTTT. Translating it yields CASSPGTGHADTQYF. This chain connects TRBV6-1 to TRBJ2-3; 9 nucleotides match TRBD1. Germline V gene lookup returns CDR1 MNHNS and CDR2 SASEGT. J lost 4 bases, V lost 6 bases, and 8 bases had no gene match. The CDR3 extends over 15 amino acids.

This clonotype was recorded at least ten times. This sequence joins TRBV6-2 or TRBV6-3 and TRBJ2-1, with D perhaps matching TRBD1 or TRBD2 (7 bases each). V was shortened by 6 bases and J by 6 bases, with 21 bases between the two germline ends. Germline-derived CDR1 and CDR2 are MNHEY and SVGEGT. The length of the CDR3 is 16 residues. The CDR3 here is CASSRPRGGRSNEQFF. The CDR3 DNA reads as TGTGCCAGCAGCCGACCCAGGGGGGGACGTTCCAATGAGCAGTTCTTC.

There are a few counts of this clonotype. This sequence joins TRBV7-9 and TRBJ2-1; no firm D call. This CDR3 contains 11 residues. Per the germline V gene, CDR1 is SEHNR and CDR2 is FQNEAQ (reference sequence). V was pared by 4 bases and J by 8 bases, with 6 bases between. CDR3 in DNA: TGTGCCAGCAGCTCCCGCGATGAGCAGTTCTTC. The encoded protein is CASSSRDEQFF.

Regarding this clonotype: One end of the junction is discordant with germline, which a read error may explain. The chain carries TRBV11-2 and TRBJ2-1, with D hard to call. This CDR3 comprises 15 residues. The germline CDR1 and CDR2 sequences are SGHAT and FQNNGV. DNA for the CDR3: TGTACCAGCAGCTCGATTGGACGGGCCCTTGATGAGCAGTTCTTC. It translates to CTSSSIGRALDEQFF.

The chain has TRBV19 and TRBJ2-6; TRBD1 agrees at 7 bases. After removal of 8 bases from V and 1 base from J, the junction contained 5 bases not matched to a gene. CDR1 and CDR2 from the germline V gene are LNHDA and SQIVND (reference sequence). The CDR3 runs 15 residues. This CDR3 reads CASSEQGSGANVLTF. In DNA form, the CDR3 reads TGTGCCAGTTCAGAACAGGGGTCTGGGGCCAACGTCCTGACTTTC.

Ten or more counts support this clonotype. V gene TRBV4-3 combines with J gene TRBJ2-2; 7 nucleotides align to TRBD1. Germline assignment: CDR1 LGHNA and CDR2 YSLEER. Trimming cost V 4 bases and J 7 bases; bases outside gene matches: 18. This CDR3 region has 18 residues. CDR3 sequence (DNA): TGCGCCAGCAGCCGCCGGGACCAAACCGGGACAGTCTTCGGGGAGCTGTTTTTT. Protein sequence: CASSRRDQTGTVFGELFF.

CDR3 sequence: CSVGYRPYGYTF. The DNA of the CDR3 is TGCAGCGTTGGGTACAGACCATATGGCTACACCTTC. The genes are TRBV29-1 and TRBJ1-2; D uncertain. Germline assignment: CDR1 SQVTM and CDR2 ANQGSEA. The CDR3 covers 12 residues. V was clipped by 4 bases and J by 5 bases, with 11 bases between them. Full variable domain (missing parts from reference TRBV29-1 and TRBJ1-2): SAVISQKPSRDICQRGTSLTIQCQVDSQVTMMFWYRQQPGQSLTLIATANQGSEATYESGFVIDKFPISRPNLTFSTLTVSNMSPEDSSIYLCSVGYRPYGYTFGSGTRLTVV.